This T cell receptor (beta chain) was captured in a study of beta chain features in type 1 diabetes. Trimming took 3 bases from V and 7 from J; bases not matched to a gene: 7. This CDR3 comprises 15 residues. Germline lookup yields CDR1 SGHRS and CDR2 YFSETQ. Study outcomes and limitations: It was among patients, rather than healthy donors, that naive, central memory and Treg TCRB repertoires appeared more similar. Shorter TCRB CDR3s, moderately but significantly so, marked every one of the four CD4+ subsets in Type 1 diabetes patients.

Expressed TCRB transcripts were sequenced after all isolated RNA was converted to cDNA. Data came from immunoSEQ multiplex PCR; TCRdb stores just in-frame clones and leaves some out. The data show roughly 340,000 clones, 10% to 15% seen once. A few counts support this clone. Its cognate antigen is unknown. This chain links TRBV5-1 with TRBJ2-1, with TRBD2 matching 10 bases. This sequence was found in a young woman with type 1 diabetes. The sample taken for sequencing was naive CD4+ T cells from blood. The CDR3 reads CASSSLAGVENEQFF. The CDR3 nucleotides are TGCGCCAGCAGCTCCCTAGCGGGAGTGGAAAATGAGCAGTTCTTC.